This is a list of T cell receptor beta chains from one sample in a study of blood T cell repertoires in COVID-19. TCRdb's table, derived via immunoSEQ multiplex PCR, lists solely in-frame clones and lacks some. This table holds around 270,000 clones, 84% found once. Sample: peripheral blood. Receptors originate from a woman aged 35 to 49 who had recovered from COVID-19. Both conserved end residues are part of each CDR3.

TRBJ1-1 | TRBV10-3 | CAISGGRPTEAFF
TRBJ2-5 | TRBV28 | CASFGSSSGKTQYF
TRBJ2-1 | TRBV5-1 | CASKWEGGPLGYEQFF
TRBJ2-7 | TRBV2 | CASAPSSYEQYF
TRBJ2-1 | TRBV20-1 | CSAQTTGSSFF
TRBJ2-3 | TRBV4-1 | CASSQALAGNTDTQYF
TRBJ1-2 | TRBV28 | CASSSDRGKREYGYTF
TRBJ1-2 | TRBV3-1/TRBV3-2 | CASSQETGSNGYTF
TRBJ2-1 | TRBV2 | CASSERVAGKSYNEQFF
TRBJ2-7 | TRBV7-6 | CASSSQTGLVAYEQYF
TRBJ1-4 | TRBV7-9 | CASSLDRVRNEKLFF
TRBJ1-1 | TRBV4-1 | CASSQVGRVENTEAFF
TRBJ1-1 | TRBV30 | CAWSTTVTEAFF
TRBJ1-1 | TRBV4-1 | CASSLDRGLNTEAFF
TRBJ1-4 | TRBV7-9 | CASSLEDRKLFF
TRBJ1-2 | TRBV5-1 | CASRGQGRPDGYTF
TRBJ1-1 | TRBV7-2 | CASSFTSGHTEAFF
TRBJ2-2 | TRBV5-1 | CASSLYGESGELFF
TRBJ2-1 | TRBV7-2 | CASSRDRAGYNEQFF
TRBJ1-1 | TRBV12-3/TRBV12-4 | CASTPTGAAEAFF
TRBJ1-5 | TRBV28 | CASIHSDRFYSNQPQHF
TRBJ1-2 | TRBV29-1 | CSVEGRGQNYGYTF
TRBJ2-3 | TRBV27 | CASSHTDTQYF
TRBJ2-7 | TRBV5-4 | CASSLGDRAPYEQYF
TRBJ1-5 | TRBV28 | CAAGRGDQPQHF
TRBJ2-7 | TRBV7-2 | CASSPSGVSGAYEQYF
TRBJ1-5 | TRBV29-1 | CSVVATGDSNQPQHF
TRBJ1-2 | TRBV9 | CASSQDREGVNYGYTF
TRBJ2-1 | TRBV6-1 | CASSDGGGLYNEQFF
TRBJ2-7 | TRBV5-4 | CASRITGGDRSGQYF
TRBJ2-7 | TRBV30 | CAWRKTVPSSYEQYF